A single sample is the source of the 29 T cell receptor beta chains below, sequenced in a study of shared clonotypes between healthy human individuals. Data came from immunoSEQ multiplex PCR; TCRdb stores just in-frame clones and leaves some out. The repertoire holds roughly 500,000 clones, with approximately 80% as singletons. Source material: PBMCs. All receptors come from a woman aged 40 to 49 in good health. Some clones in this sample may be carry-over from other donors' samples.

This clone was counted a few times. V gene TRBV6-5 combines with J gene TRBJ2-7, with D perhaps TRBD2 (5 bases). In germline, CDR1 is MNHEY, CDR2 SVGAGI. Trimming stripped 5 bases from V and 2 bases from J, with 13 bases between. The CDR3 totals 14 residues. DNA of the CDR3: TGTGCCAGCAGTACCCGGACTCCCCCCTACGAGCAGTACTTC. This sequence encodes CASSTRTPPYEQYF.

The count of this clone is one. The chain joins TRBV6-5 to TRBJ2-2; the D gene is possibly TRBD1 (6 bases). This CDR3 contains 14 residues. V dropped 5 bases and J dropped 5 bases, with 12 bases sitting between them. Germline assignment: CDR1 MNHEY and CDR2 SVGAGI. CDR3 loop: CASSRQGRTGELFF. The CDR3 nucleotides read TGTGCCAGCAGTCGTCAGGGGCGGACCGGGGAGCTGTTTTTT.

Turning to this clone: The same CDR3 is also encoded by other DNA sequences in this sample. The chain uses TRBV5-4 and TRBJ2-2; no clear D. The CDR3 has 15 residues. The V gene lost 0 bases and the J gene lost 1 base, with 7 bases spanning the gap. The germline CDR1 and CDR2 sequences are SGHNT and YYREEE (reference sequence). CDR3 sequence reads: CASSLGGGNTGELFF. The CDR3 bases are TGTGCCAGCAGCTTGGGTGGCGGGAACACCGGGGAGCTGTTTTTT.

This clone came up a few times. V usage is TRBV5-1 and J usage is TRBJ1-4; no firm D call. The CDR3 has 11 residues. CDR1 is SGHRS, CDR2 YFSETQ, per germline. The V end lost 2 bases, the J end lost 7 bases, and 3 bases lay between the germline ends. The CDR3 loop is CASSFGEKLFF. DNA for the CDR3: TGCGCCAGCAGCTTTGGTGAAAAACTGTTTTTT.

The rearrangement links TRBV2 to TRBJ1-4, with 7 bases aligning to TRBD1. This CDR3 comprises 14 residues. CDR1 and CDR2 from the germline V gene are SNHLY and FYNNEI. Germline trimming cut 6 bases from V and 8 bases from J; bases unmatched to any gene: 9. CDR3 residues: CASSAQGTAEKLFF. For the CDR3, the DNA is TGTGCCAGCAGCGCCCAGGGGACAGCCGAAAAACTGTTTTTT.

The chain employs TRBV6-5 and TRBJ2-7; tentatively, D is TRBD2 (6 bases). CDR1 is MNHEY, CDR2 SVGAGI, per germline. The CDR3 spans 14 residues. Trimming removed 4 bases at V and 3 bases at J, with 13 bases between. CDR3 residues: CASSFGGRHYEQYF. CDR3 in DNA: TGTGCCAGCAGTTTCGGGGGAAGGCACTACGAGCAGTACTTC.

The chain combines TRBV6-5 with TRBJ1-1; no clear D gene. Trimming removed 6 bases from V and 1 base from J, with 12 bases in between. This CDR3 has 14 residues. CDR1 and CDR2 from the germline V gene are MNHEY and SVGAGI. The DNA for the CDR3 is TGTGCCAGCAGCCAAGAGACACCGAACACTGAAGCTTTCTTT. Amino acid sequence: CASSQETPNTEAFF.

The V and J genes are TRBV19 and TRBJ2-2; unclear D gene. The CDR3 extends over 14 amino acids. The germline gives CDR1 LNHDA, CDR2 SQIVND (reference sequence). V was pared by 8 bases and J by 4 bases, with 14 bases between. The CDR3 DNA sequence: TGTGCCAGTTCCGGGTGGTTGGGCACCGGGGAGCTGTTTTTT. Translating gives CASSGWLGTGELFF.

The V call is TRBV4-2, the J call TRBJ1-1; D gene ambiguous. Trimming pared 2 bases from V and 1 base from J, leaving 11 bases between. Per the germline V gene, CDR1 is LGHNA and CDR2 is YNFKEQ. CDR3 length equals 15 residues. The CDR3 reads CASSQTTNENTEAFF. The CDR3 DNA reads TGTGCCAGCAGCCAAACGACAAACGAGAACACTGAAGCTTTCTTT.

This clone was seen a handful of times. The CDR3 bases are TGTGCCAGCAGCTTAGACTCCGGGACAGGGGCTAACTATGGCTACACCTTC. Translation: CASSLDSGTGANYGYTF. The rearrangement joins TRBV11-2 to TRBJ1-2; 10 bases agree with TRBD1. This CDR3 contains 17 residues. V lost 0 bases to trimming and J lost 0 bases; unmatched junction nucleotides: 4. The germline CDR1 and CDR2 sequences are SGHAT and FQNNGV.

V is TRBV2 and J is TRBJ1-2, with a possible D match to TRBD1 (5 bases). Per the germline V gene, CDR1 is SNHLY and CDR2 is FYNNEI. Trimming pared 2 bases from V and 3 bases from J, leaving 13 bases between. This CDR3 has 15 amino acids. The CDR3 sequence: CASSERDPRDYGYTF. In DNA, the CDR3 is TGTGCCAGCAGTGAACGGGACCCTAGGGACTATGGCTACACCTTC.

By share, this clone ranks as medium-sized. This same CDR3 is encoded by further DNA sequences in the sample. CDR3 coding DNA: TGTGCCAGCAGCTGGACTAGCGGGAACACCGGGGAGCTGTTTTTT. Translation: CASSWTSGNTGELFF. The V gene is TRBV5-5, the J gene TRBJ2-2, with 10 bases fitting TRBD2. The CDR3 consists of 15 residues. Germline-derived CDR1 and CDR2 are SGHKS and YYEKEE (reference sequence). V lost 3 bases to trimming and J lost 1 base; unmatched junction nucleotides: 0.

About this clone: At one end, the junction sequence differs from germline, possibly due to a read error. The chain uses TRBV5-1 and TRBJ2-1; 7 nucleotides agree with TRBD2. The length of the CDR3 is 15 residues. Germline V gene sequence: CDR1 SGHRS, CDR2 YFSETQ. CDR3 sequence (DNA): TGCGCCAGCGGCTTGAGACTAGCACCTCACAATGAGCAGTTCTTC. As protein: CASGLRLAPHNEQFF.

In this sample, this clone turned up once. The chain combines TRBV5-1 with TRBJ2-3; 12 bases align to TRBD2. The CDR3 is 15 residues long. The junction had 7 bases not matched to a gene; V was cut back by 4 bases and J by 7 bases. The V gene's germline CDR1 is SGHRS and CDR2 YFSETQ. The DNA of the CDR3 is TGCGCCAGCAGCAGGGATCTAGCGGGAGGGAATACGCAGTATTTT. Translation: CASSRDLAGGNTQYF.

CDR3 DNA sequence: TGTGCCAGCAGCTATGACTCGGGACCCACTAACACTGAAGCTTTCTTT. Translating gives CASSYDSGPTNTEAFF. This sequence joins TRBV7-6 and TRBJ1-1; maybe TRBD1 (5 bases). From germline, CDR1 is SGHVS and CDR2 FNYEAQ. The ends were cut back, 4 bases at V and 2 bases at J, with 17 bases in the middle. CDR3 length: 16 amino acids. Full variable domain (missing parts from reference TRBV7-6 and TRBJ1-1): GAGVSQSPRYKVTKRGQDVALRCDPISGHVSLYWYRQALGQGPEFLTYFNYEAQQDKSGLPNDRFSAERPEGSISTLTIQRTEQRDSAMYRCASSYDSGPTNTEAFFGQGTRLTVV.

This clone was seen only once. The chain couples TRBV7-8 to TRBJ2-5; a possible D gene is TRBD2 (5 bases). This CDR3 contains 15 residues. CDR1 SGHVS and CDR2 FQNEAQ come from the germline V gene. Trimming removed 2 bases at V and 1 base at J, with 11 bases between. In nucleotides, the CDR3 is TGTGCCAGCAGCTTACGGAGGACCTCCCAAGAGACCCAGTACTTC. It is translated as CASSLRRTSQETQYF.

This clone was observed once. The chain couples TRBV10-1 to TRBJ2-1; 9 nucleotides agree with TRBD1. The V gene end was trimmed by 6 bases and the J gene end by 6 bases; junction bases not matched to a gene: 6. This CDR3 is built from 14 residues. Germline V gene data show CDR1 as WNHNN and CDR2 as SYGVQD (reference sequence). This chain's CDR3 is CASRRTGDSNEQFF. The CDR3 coding sequence is TGCGCCAGCAGAAGGACAGGGGATAGCAATGAGCAGTTCTTC.

This clone has just one count. The rearrangement links TRBV5-1 to TRBJ2-2, with D perhaps matching TRBD2 (6 bases). This CDR3 comprises 13 residues. With 3 bases removed from V and 5 bases from J, the gap between germline ends came to 8 bases. Per the germline V gene, CDR1 is SGHRS and CDR2 is YFSETQ. The CDR3 nucleotides read TGCGCCAGCAGCTGGGACTTGACCGGGGAGCTGTTTTTT. Amino acid sequence: CASSWDLTGELFF.

The rearrangement links TRBV6-5 to TRBJ2-5, with TRBD1 identical over 11 bases. The CDR3 has 14 amino acids. Losses at the gene ends were 2 bases for V and 11 bases for J; bases not matched to a gene: 7. Germline V gene data show CDR1 as MNHEY and CDR2 as SVGAGI. The CDR3 loop reads CASSYGGTGGKQYF. The CDR3, as DNA: TGTGCCAGCAGTTACGGAGGGACAGGGGGAAAACAGTACTTC.

The chain joins TRBV28 to TRBJ2-1; D assignment may be TRBD1 or TRBD2 (6 bases each). The CDR3 loop spans 11 amino acids. V dropped 4 bases and J dropped 15 bases, with 13 bases sitting between them. Germline V gene sequence: CDR1 MDHEN, CDR2 SYDVKM. CDR3 DNA sequence: TGTGCCAGCAGTTCCGGAGGGGGGTGGTTCTTC. It yields the protein CASSSGGGWFF.

The rearrangement links TRBV6-4 to TRBJ2-7; D is possibly TRBD2 (6 bases). Per germline, CDR1 MRHNA and CDR2 SNTAGT. The CDR3 has 15 amino acids. V lost 5 bases and J lost 2, with 16 bases in between. CDR3 amino acids: CASSPRLDPPYEQYF. The CDR3 coding sequence is TGTGCCAGCAGTCCCCGACTAGATCCGCCCTACGAGCAGTACTTC.

J is TRBJ2-1 and V is TRBV28, with TRBD2 matching 8 bases. There are 15 residues in the CDR3. Germline V gene sequence: CDR1 MDHEN, CDR2 SYDVKM. V lost 5 bases to trimming and J lost 9 bases; unmatched junction nucleotides: 12. CDR3 coding DNA: TGTGCCAGCAGTGGGGCCGGGACTAGTAAAAGTGAGCAGTTCTTC. It translates to CASSGAGTSKSEQFF.

This sequence joins TRBV6-6 and TRBJ2-5, with no clear D. CDR3 size: 14 residues. Germline V lookup: CDR1 MNHNY, CDR2 SVGAGI (reference sequence). Trimming shortened V by 2 bases and J by 1 base, and 8 bases separated the two germline ends. CDR3 residues: CASSYGTGQETQYF. The DNA for the CDR3 is TGTGCCAGCAGTTACGGTACGGGCCAAGAGACCCAGTACTTC.

This clone was counted a single time. The chain couples TRBV7-2 to TRBJ2-7; TRBD2 might be the D (6 bases). The V and J ends lost 5 bases and 2 bases respectively, with 22 bases between them. This CDR3 has 17 amino acids. Germline CDR1 and CDR2: SGHTA and FQGNSA. CDR3 nucleotide sequence: TGTGCCAGCAGCCTAGGACGAGGGACTGGAGGTCCCTACGAGCAGTACTTC. It yields the protein CASSLGRGTGGPYEQYF.

V and J are TRBV7-2 and TRBJ2-1, with D tentatively TRBD1 (6 bases). V lost 1 base to trimming and J lost 2 bases, with 12 bases between them. CDR1 and CDR2 (germline): SGHTA, FQGNSA. The CDR3 is 16 amino acids. The CDR3 spells CASSLVSGGTYNEQFF. The CDR3 nucleotides are TGTGCCAGCAGCTTAGTCTCTGGGGGCACCTACAATGAGCAGTTCTTC.

V is TRBV30 and J is TRBJ1-5, with TRBD1 as a possible D gene (5 bases). Germline-derived CDR1 and CDR2 are GTSNPN and SVGIG (reference sequence). This CDR3 has 16 amino acids. The V end lost 5 bases, the J end lost 3 bases, and 20 bases lay between the germline ends. The CDR3 here is CAWGLGGGGPNQPQHF. The CDR3 nucleotides are TGTGCCTGGGGTTTGGGGGGTGGGGGACCCAATCAGCCCCAGCATTTT. The full variable domain, completed using reference TRBV30 and TRBJ1-5, is SQTIHQWPATLVQPVGSPLSLECTVEGTSNPNLYWYRQAAGRGLQLLFYSVGIGQISSEVPQNLSASRPQDRQFILSSKKLLLSDSGFYLCAWGLGGGGPNQPQHFGDGTRLSIL.

The chain is built from TRBV6-1 and TRBJ2-7, with TRBD2 identical over 11 bases. The trim removed 3 bases at V and 3 bases at J, leaving 10 bases unmatched. The CDR3 contains 17 residues. Germline CDR1 reads MNHNS; CDR2 reads SASEGT. The CDR3 sequence is CASSDGVSGRGFYEQYF. Written as DNA, the CDR3 is TGTGCCAGCAGTGATGGCGTTAGCGGGAGGGGCTTCTACGAGCAGTACTTC.

In DNA form, the CDR3 reads TGTGCCAGCAGTTACTCGGGGGGACCGTTAGCTGAAGCTTTCTTT. Amino acid sequence: CASSYSGGPLAEAFF. This chain uses TRBV6-5 with TRBJ1-1; a possible D gene is TRBD1 (5 bases). The CDR3 consists of 15 residues. Per germline, CDR1 MNHEY and CDR2 SVGAGI. The V and J ends lost 0 bases and 6 bases respectively, with 14 bases between them.

V usage is TRBV4-1 and J usage is TRBJ2-4; no definite D call. Germline CDR1 reads MGHRA; CDR2 reads YSYEKL. The V end lost 2 bases, the J end lost 0 bases, and 11 bases lay between the germline ends. This CDR3 has 16 residues. The DNA of the CDR3 is TGCGCCAGCAGCCAATTTCTGCAAATAGCCAAAAACATTCAGTACTTC. Its translation: CASSQFLQIAKNIQYF.